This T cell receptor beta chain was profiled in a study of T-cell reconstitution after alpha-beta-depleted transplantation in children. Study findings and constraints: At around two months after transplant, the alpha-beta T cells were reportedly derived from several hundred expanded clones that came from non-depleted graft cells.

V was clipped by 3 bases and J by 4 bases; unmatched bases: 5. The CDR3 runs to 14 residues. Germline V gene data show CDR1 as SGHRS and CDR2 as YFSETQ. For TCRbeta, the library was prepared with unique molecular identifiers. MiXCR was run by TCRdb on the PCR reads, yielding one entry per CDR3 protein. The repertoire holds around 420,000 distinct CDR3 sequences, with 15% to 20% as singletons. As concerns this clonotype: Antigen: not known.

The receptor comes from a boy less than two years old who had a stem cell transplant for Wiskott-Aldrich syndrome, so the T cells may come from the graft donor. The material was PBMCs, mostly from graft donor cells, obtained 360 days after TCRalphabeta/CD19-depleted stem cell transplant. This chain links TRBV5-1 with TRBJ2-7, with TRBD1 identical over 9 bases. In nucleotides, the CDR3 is TGCGCCAGCAGCTGGCGGGACAGGGAATACGAGCAGTACTTC. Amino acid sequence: CASSWRDREYEQYF.